This T cell receptor (beta chain) comes out of a study of T cells in localized non-small cell lung cancer (dated by TCRdb to about 2020). About the study as a whole: The study analyzed T cell repertoires of hundreds of early-stage NSCLC patients, comparing tumors and uninvolved tumor-adjacent lungs. The cohort consisted of a few hundred treatment-naive NSCLC patients whose localized lung tumors had been resected. The mean age of the NSCLC patients was about 67 years, with 120 to 150 men and 85 to 110 women. General findings and caveats noted by the study authors: Longer overall survival was associated with higher blood T cell density, whereas shorter survival was associated with higher adjacent-lung clonality. Because of the exploratory design, TCR variables were selected using unadjusted p-values without false-discovery rate correction. A median of approximately 50 of the top 100 tumor clones turned up in the paired uninvolved adjacent lung, and about 28 of those clones also ranked among the top 100 of that same adjacent lung. Uninvolved tumor-adjacent lung showed the highest T cell clonality, higher than tumor, which suggests more focused antigenic responses in the adjacent lung. Because multi-region sequencing of the tumors was not done, intratumor heterogeneity could not be ruled out.

Taken from the germline V gene (reference sequence), the CDR1 and CDR2 loops are LNHDA and SQIVND. The CDR3, from cysteine to phenylalanine, totals 13 residues. The entry retains the CDR3 DNA only, 39 bases that are in frame from base 1. V is reduced by 3 bases and J by 8 bases, leaving a spacing of 12 bases between them. TCR beta CDR3 regions were sequenced from DNA using the immunoSEQ Assay. Per the authors' processing: T cell density was computed as TCR beta template counts normalized to usable DNA estimated by amplifying housekeeping genes. Richness was estimated using the preseqR package, with extrapolation to 400,000 templates for PBMC samples and to 120,000 templates for tissue samples. Clonality was taken to be one minus Pielou's evenness. Tissue-enriched TCRs were identified through differential abundance testing performed on productive amino-acid clonotypes, with a minimum total count of 5 and an alpha of 0.1. Repertoire overlap between compartments was quantified with the Jaccard Index and Morisita Overlap Index. GLIPH grouped TCR beta CDR3s together with public tetramer-defined viral CDR3s, and a viral motif had to include at least three viral sequences and show V-gene enrichment. The table was pulled from immuneACCESS by TCRdb, which kept in-frame rearrangements only. Such tables lose some clones; where checked, under half of the loss comes from unresolved V genes, and the rest has no known cause. V and J calls and clone size are given by that table; D and trimming were obtained from the DNA. The sample records around 2,700 clones, 25% to 35% of which are singletons. Clones ranked in the top ten supply around a sixth of the sample.

At diagnosis, peripheral blood, uninvolved tumor-adjacent lung and tumor were collected and were preserved as a mix of fresh-frozen and FFPE material. This clone has more than one count but fewer than ten. Its specific antigen is unknown. Within one base of it there is no much larger clone, and no base qualities were kept. This chain joins TRBV19 to TRBJ2-3; possibly the D gene is TRBD2, per 6 matching bases. The input for sequencing was lung tumor tissue, taken before any cancer treatment. This clonotype was sampled from a female donor of 60 years or more with stage II squamous cell lung carcinoma. The CDR3 amino acid sequence is: CASSMGSGATQYF. At the DNA level, the sequence is TGTGCCAGTAGTATGGGTTCGGGAGCTACGCAGTATTTT.